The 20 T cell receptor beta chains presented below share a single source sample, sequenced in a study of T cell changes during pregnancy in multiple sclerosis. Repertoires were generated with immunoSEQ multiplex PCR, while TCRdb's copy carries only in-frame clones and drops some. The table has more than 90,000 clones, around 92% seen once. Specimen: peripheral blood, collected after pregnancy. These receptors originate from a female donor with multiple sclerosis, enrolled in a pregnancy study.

The CDR3 loop is CASSYSTGNSGNTIYF. The CDR3 DNA is TGTGCCAGCAGTTACTCGACGGGGAACTCTGGAAACACCATATATTTT. The J gene is TRBJ1-3, the V gene TRBV6-5; D gene unclear. The CDR3 loop spans 16 amino acids. CDR1 is MNHEY and CDR2 is SVGAGI in the germline V gene. V shed 0 bases and J shed 0 bases, with 9 bases lying between them.

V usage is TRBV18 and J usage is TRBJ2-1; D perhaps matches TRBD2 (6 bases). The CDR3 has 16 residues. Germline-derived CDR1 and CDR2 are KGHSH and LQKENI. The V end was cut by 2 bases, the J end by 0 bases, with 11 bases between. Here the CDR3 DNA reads TGTGCCAGCTCACCATCGGAGGGAAGCTCCTACAATGAGCAGTTCTTC. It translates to CASSPSEGSSYNEQFF.

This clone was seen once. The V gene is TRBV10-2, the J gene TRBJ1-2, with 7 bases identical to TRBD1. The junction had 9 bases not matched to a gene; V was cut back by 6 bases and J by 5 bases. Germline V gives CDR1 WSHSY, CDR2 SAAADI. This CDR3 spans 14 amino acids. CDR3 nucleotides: TGCGCCAGCAGGGTGACAGGGATTTGGTATGGCTACACCTTC. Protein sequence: CASRVTGIWYGYTF.

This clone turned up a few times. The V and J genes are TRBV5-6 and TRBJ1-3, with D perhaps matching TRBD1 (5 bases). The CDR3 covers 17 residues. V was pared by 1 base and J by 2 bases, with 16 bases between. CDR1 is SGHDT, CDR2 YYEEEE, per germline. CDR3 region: CASSLLSGTLTGNTIYF. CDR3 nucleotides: TGTGCCAGCAGCTTGCTGTCCGGGACTTTGACTGGAAACACCATATATTTT.

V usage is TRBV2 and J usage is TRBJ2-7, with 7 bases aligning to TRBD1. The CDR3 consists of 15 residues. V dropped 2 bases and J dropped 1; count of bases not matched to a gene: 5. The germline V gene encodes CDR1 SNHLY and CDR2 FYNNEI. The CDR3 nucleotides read TGTGCCAGCAGTGAAAGACAGGGACGTTCCTACGAGCAGTACTTC. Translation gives CASSERQGRSYEQYF.

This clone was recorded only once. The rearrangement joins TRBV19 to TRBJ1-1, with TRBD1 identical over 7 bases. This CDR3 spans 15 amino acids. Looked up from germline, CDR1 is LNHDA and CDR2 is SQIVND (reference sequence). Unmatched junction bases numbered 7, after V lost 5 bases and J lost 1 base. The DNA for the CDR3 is TGTGCCAGTAGTCGGGACAGCTCGGCGAACACTGAAGCTTTCTTT. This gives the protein CASSRDSSANTEAFF.

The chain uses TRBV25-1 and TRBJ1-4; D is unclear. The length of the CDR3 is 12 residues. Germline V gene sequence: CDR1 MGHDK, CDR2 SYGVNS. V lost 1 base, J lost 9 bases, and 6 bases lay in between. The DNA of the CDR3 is TGTGCCAGCAGTGAATCCCGTCAAAAACTGTTTTTT. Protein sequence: CASSESRQKLFF.

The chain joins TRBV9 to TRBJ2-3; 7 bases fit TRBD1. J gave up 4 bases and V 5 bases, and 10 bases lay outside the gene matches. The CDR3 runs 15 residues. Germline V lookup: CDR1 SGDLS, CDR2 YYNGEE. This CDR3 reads CASRPDRVLPDTQYF. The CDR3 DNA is TGTGCCAGCAGACCCGACAGGGTACTTCCAGATACGCAGTATTTT.

CDR3 amino acids: CAWSGAASRQGISDGYTF. CDR3 in DNA: TGTGCCTGGAGTGGGGCGGCCTCAAGACAGGGAATCAGTGATGGCTACACCTTC. The chain combines TRBV30 with TRBJ1-2; 7 nucleotides align to TRBD1. The CDR3 totals 18 residues. J gave up 6 bases and V 1 base, and 20 bases lay outside the gene matches. CDR1 and CDR2 (germline): GTSNPN, SVGIG (reference sequence). The variable domain in full, completed from reference TRBV30 and TRBJ1-2, reads SQTIHQWPATLVQPVGSPLSLECTVEGTSNPNLYWYRQAAGRGLQLLFYSVGIGQISSEVPQNLSASRPQDRQFILSSKKLLLSDSGFYLCAWSGAASRQGISDGYTFGSGTRLTVV.

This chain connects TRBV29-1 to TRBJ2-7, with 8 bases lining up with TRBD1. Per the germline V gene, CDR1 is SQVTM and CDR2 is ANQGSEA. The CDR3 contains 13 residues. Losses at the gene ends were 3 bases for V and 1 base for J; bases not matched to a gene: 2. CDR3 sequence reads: CSVDTGGSYEQYF. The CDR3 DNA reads TGCAGCGTTGACACAGGGGGATCCTACGAGCAGTACTTC.

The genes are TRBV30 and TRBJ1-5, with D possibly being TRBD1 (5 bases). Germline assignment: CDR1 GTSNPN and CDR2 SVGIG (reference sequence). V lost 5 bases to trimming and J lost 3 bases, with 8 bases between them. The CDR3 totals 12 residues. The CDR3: CAWDRLNQPQHF. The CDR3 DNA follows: TGTGCCTGGGACAGACTCAATCAGCCCCAGCATTTT.

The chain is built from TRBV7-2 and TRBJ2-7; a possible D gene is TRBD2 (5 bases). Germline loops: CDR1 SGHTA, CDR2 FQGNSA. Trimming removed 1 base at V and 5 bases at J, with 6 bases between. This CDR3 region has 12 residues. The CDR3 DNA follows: TGTGCCAGCAGCTTAGGTAGCGACGAGCAGTACTTC. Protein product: CASSLGSDEQYF.

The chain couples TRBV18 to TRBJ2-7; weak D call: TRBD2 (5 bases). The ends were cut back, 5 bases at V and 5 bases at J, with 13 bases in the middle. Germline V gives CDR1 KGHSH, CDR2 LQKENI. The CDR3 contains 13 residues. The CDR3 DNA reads TGTGCCAGCTCAGAAGGGAGCAGGAACGAGCAGTACTTC. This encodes CASSEGSRNEQYF.

The CDR3 bases are TGTGCCAGCAGCTTAGATTTACACACCTACGAGCAGTACTTC. Translating gives CASSLDLHTYEQYF. The rearrangement links TRBV7-2 to TRBJ2-7, with unresolved D. The CDR3 contains 14 residues. CDR1 and CDR2 (germline): SGHTA, FQGNSA. V lost 1 base and J lost 2, with 9 bases in between.

The DNA of the CDR3 is TGTGCCAGTAGTATCGCGGCAGCGTCCTACGAGCAGTACTTC. The encoded protein is CASSIAAASYEQYF. The chain couples TRBV19 to TRBJ2-7; D is unclear. Germline V gene data show CDR1 as LNHDA and CDR2 as SQIVND (reference sequence). The CDR3 contains 14 residues. The V end lost 3 bases, the J end lost 1 base, and 10 bases lay between the germline ends.

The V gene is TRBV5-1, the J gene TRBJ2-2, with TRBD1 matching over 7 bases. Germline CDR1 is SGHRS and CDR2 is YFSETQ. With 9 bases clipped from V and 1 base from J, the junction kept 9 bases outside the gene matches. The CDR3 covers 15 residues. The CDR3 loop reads CATTVGTENTGELFF. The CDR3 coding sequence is TGCGCCACTACGGTCGGGACAGAGAACACCGGGGAGCTGTTTTTT.

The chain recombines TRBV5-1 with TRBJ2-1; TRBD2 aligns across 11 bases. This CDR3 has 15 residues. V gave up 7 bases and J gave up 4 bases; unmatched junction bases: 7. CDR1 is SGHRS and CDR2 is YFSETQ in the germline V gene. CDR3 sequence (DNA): TGCGCCAGCGGTATGACTAGCGGGAATTACAATGAGCAGTTCTTC. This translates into CASGMTSGNYNEQFF.

The CDR3 DNA sequence: TGCGCCAGCAGCTGGATCACAAGGGGCGACTATGGCTACACCTTC. This translates into CASSWITRGDYGYTF. The rearrangement joins TRBV5-1 to TRBJ1-2, with D maybe TRBD1 (5 bases). CDR1 SGHRS and CDR2 YFSETQ come from the germline V gene. This CDR3 has 15 amino acids. V was shortened by 3 bases and J by 3 bases, with 15 bases between the two germline ends.

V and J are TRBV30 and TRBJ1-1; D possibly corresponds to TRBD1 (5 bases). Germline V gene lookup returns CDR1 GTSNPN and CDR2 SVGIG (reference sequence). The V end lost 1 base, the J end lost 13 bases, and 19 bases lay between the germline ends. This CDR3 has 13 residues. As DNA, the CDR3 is TGTGCCTGGAGTGCCCAGGGTGGTATTATCGATTTCTTT. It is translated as CAWSAQGGIIDFF.

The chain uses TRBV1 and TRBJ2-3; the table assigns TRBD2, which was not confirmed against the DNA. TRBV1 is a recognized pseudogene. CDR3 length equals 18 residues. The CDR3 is CTSSQTKTRGASTDTQYF. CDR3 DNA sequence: TGCACCAGCAGCCAGACAAAAACCCGGGGGGCCTCCACAGATACGCAGTATTTT.